This T cell receptor (beta chain) was profiled in a study of CD8 T cells in Susac syndrome. The CDR3 is 16 residues long. V shed 4 bases and J shed 3 bases, with 19 bases lying between them. Germline CDR1 and CDR2: SGHRS and YFSETQ. RNA in amounts of about 0.5 to 1 ug was reverse transcribed with random hexamers. TCRdb analysed the immunoSEQ multiplex PCR reads with MiXCR anew, one entry per CDR3 protein. The repertoire has under 200,000 distinct CDR3 sequences, 95% to 96% of them found once; the top ten carry around 0.12%. The gene calls are TRBV5-1 and TRBJ1-2; the D is unclear. Sequenced input: CD4+ T cells from PBMCs. The source is a human donor with Susac syndrome. The CDR3 is CASSPEASRLDYGYTF. The CDR3 DNA is TGCGCCAGCAGCCCCGAAGCCTCACGCCTAGACTATGGCTACACCTTC.